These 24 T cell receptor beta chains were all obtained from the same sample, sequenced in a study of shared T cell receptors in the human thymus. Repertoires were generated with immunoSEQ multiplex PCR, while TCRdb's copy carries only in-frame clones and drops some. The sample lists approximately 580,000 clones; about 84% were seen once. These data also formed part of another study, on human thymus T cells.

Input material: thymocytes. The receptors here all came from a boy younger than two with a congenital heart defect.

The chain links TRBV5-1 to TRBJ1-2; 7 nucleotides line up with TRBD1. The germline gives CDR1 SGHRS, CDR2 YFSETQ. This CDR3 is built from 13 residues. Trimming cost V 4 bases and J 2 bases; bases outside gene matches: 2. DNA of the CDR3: TGCGCCAGCAGCCCGACAGGGAACTATGGCTACACCTTC. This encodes CASSPTGNYGYTF.

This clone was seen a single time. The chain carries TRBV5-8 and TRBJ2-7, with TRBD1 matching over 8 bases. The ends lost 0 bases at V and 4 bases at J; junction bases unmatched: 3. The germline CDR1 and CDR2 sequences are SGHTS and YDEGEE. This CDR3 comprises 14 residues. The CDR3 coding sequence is TGTGCCAGCAGCTTGGGGACAGGGAGATACGAGCAGTACTTC. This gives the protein CASSLGTGRYEQYF. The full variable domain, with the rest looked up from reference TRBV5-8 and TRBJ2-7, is EAGVTQSPTHLIKTRGQQATLRCSPISGHTSVYWYQQALGLGLQFLLWYDEGEERNRGNFPPRFSGRQFPNYSSELNVNALELEDSALYLCASSLGTGRYEQYFGPGTRLTVT.

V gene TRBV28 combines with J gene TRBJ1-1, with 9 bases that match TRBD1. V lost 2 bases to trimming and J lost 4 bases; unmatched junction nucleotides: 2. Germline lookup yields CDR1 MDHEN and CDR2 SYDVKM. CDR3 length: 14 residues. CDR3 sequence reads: CASSLDRGTTEAFF. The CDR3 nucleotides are TGTGCCAGCAGTTTAGACAGGGGGACCACTGAAGCTTTCTTT.

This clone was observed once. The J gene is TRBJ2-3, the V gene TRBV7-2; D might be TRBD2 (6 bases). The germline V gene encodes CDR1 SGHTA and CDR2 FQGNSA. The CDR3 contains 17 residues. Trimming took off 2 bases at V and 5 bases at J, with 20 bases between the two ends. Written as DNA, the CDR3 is TGTGCCAGCAGCTTACGATCGATCCGGGGGTTAGTAGATACGCAGTATTTT. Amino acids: CASSLRSIRGLVDTQYF.

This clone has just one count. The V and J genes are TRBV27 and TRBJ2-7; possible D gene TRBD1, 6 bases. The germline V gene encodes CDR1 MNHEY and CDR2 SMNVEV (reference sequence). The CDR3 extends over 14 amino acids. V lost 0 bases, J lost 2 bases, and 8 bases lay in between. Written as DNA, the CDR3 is TGTGCCAGCAGTTTATCGAGGACAGCCTACGAGCAGTACTTC. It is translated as CASSLSRTAYEQYF.

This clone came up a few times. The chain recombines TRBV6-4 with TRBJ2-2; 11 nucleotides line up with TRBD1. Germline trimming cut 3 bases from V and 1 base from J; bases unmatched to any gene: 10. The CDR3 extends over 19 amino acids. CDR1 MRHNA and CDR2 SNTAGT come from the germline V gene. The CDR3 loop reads CASSEPGTGGRGNTGELFF. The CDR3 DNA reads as TGTGCCAGCAGTGAACCCGGGACAGGGGGTCGAGGGAACACCGGGGAGCTGTTTTTT.

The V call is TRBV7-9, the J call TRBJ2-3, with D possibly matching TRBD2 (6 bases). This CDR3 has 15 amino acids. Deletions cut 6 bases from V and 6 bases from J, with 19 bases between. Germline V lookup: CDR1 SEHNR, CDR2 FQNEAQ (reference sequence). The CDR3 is CASSGLAGPGDTQYF. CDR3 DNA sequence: TGTGCCAGCAGTGGCCTGGCGGGGCCAGGGGATACGCAGTATTTT.

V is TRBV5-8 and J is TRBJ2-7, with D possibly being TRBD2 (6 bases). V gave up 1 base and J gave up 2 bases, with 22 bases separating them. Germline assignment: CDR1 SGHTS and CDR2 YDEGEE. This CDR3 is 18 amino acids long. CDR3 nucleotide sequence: TGTGCCAGCAGCTTGTGGGACCCGGGACTCCGAGGCACCTACGAGCAGTACTTC. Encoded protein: CASSLWDPGLRGTYEQYF.

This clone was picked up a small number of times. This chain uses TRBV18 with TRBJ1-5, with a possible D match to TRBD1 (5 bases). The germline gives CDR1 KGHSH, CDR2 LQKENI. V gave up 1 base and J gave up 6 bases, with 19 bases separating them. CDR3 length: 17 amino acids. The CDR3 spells CASSPLDRDYPCQPQHF. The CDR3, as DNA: TGTGCCAGCTCACCACTAGACCGGGACTATCCATGTCAGCCCCAGCATTTT.

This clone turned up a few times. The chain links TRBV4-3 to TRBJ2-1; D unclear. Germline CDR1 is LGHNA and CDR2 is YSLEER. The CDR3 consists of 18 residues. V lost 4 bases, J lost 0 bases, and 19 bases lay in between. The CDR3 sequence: CASSPRGSISRSYNEQFF. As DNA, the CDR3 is TGCGCCAGCAGCCCCCGAGGTAGCATATCGCGCTCCTACAATGAGCAGTTCTTC.

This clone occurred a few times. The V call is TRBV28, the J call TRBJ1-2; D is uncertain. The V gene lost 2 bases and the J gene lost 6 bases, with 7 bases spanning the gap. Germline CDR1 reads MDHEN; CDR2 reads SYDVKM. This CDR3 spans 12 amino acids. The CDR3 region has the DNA TGTGCCAGCAGTTTACCCGGTCATGGCTACACCTTC. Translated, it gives CASSLPGHGYTF.

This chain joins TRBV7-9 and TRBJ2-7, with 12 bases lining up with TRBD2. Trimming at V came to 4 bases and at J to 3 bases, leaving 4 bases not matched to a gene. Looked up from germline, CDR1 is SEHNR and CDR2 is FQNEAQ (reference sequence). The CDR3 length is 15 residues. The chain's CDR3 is CASSYGTSGRYEQYF. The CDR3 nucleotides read TGTGCCAGCAGCTACGGGACTAGCGGGCGCTACGAGCAGTACTTC.

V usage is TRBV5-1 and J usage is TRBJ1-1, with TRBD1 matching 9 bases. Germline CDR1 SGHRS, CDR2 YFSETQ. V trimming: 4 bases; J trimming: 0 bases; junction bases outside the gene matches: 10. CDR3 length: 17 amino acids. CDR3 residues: CASSLFSRDRVNTEAFF. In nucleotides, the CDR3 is TGCGCCAGCAGCCTATTCTCCCGGGACAGGGTGAACACTGAAGCTTTCTTT.

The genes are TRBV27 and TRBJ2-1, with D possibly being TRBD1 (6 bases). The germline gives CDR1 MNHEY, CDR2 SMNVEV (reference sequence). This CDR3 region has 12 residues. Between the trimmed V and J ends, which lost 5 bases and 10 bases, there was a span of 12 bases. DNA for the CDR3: TGTGCCAGCAGTCAACAGGGCCAGGAGCAGTTCTTC. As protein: CASSQQGQEQFF.

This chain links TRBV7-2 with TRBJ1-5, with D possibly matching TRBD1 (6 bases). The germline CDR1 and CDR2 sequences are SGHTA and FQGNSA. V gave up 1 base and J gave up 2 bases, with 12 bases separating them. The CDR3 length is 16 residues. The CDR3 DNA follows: TGTGCCAGCAGCTTAGTAGCTGGACAGTGCAATCAGCCCCAGCATTTT. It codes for CASSLVAGQCNQPQHF.

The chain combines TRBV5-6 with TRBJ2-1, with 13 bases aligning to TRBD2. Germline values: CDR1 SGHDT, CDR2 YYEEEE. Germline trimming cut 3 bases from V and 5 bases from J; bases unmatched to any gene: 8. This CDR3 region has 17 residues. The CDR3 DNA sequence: TGTGCCAGCAGCTCCCAAGCGACTAGCGGGAGGCACAATGAGCAGTTCTTC. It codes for CASSSQATSGRHNEQFF. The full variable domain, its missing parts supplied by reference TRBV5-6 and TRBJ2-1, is DAGVTQSPTHLIKTRGQQVTLRCSPKSGHDTVSWYQQALGQGPQFIFQYYEEEERQRGNFPDRFSGHQFPNYSSELNVNALLLGDSALYLCASSSQATSGRHNEQFFGPGTRLTVL.

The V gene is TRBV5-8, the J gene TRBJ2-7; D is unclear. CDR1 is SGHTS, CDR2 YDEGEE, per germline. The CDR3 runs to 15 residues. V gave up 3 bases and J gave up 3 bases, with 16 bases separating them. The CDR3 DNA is TGTGCCAGCAGCTCTGTCACGGGTGAGCTCTACGAGCAGTACTTC. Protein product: CASSSVTGELYEQYF.

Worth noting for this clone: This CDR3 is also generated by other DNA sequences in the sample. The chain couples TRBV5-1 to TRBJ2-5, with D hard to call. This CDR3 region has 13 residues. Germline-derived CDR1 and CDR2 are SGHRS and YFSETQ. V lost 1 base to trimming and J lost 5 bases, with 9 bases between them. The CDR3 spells CASSLRVGETQYF. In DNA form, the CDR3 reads TGCGCCAGCAGCTTGAGAGTTGGTGAGACCCAGTACTTC.

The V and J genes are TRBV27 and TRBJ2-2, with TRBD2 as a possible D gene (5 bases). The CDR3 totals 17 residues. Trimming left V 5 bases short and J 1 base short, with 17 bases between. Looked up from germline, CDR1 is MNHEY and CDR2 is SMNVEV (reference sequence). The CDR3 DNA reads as TGTGCCAGCAGTGGGGAGCCAAATAGCTGGAACACCGGGGAGCTGTTTTTT. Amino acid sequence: CASSGEPNSWNTGELFF.

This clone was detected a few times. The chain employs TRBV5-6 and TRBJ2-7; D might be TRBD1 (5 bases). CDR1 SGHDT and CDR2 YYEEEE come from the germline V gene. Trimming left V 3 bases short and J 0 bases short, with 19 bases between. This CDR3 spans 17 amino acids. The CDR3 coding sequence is TGTGCCAGCAGCTCCCGGGCGACAGACTCCGTCTCCTACGAGCAGTACTTC. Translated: CASSSRATDSVSYEQYF.

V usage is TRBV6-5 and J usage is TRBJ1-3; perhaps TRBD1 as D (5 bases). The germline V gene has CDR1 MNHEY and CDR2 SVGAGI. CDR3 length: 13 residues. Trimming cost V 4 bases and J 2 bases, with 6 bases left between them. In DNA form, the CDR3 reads TGTGCCAGCAGTTCAGGGACTGGAAACACCATATATTTT. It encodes CASSSGTGNTIYF.

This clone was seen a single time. This CDR3 is CASSSPQDHSYEQYF. The DNA of the CDR3 is TGTGCCAGCAGTTCCCCACAGGATCACTCCTACGAGCAGTACTTC. The V gene is TRBV27, the J gene TRBJ2-7, with D perhaps TRBD1 (5 bases). In germline, CDR1 is MNHEY, CDR2 SMNVEV (reference sequence). Between the trimmed V and J ends, which lost 4 bases and 0 bases, there was a span of 13 bases. This CDR3 contains 15 residues.

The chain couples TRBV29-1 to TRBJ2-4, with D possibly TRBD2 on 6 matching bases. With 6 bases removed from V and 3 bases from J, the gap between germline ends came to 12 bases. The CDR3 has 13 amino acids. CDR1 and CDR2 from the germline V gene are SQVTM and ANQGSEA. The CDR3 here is CSVGLARKNIQYF. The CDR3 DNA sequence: TGCAGCGTCGGTCTAGCGCGCAAAAACATTCAGTACTTC.

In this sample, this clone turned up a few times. The CDR3 spells CASSKGGQGAGTEAFF. The DNA of the CDR3 is TGTGCCAGCAGCAAAGGGGGCCAGGGGGCTGGTACTGAAGCTTTCTTT. The genes are TRBV21-1 and TRBJ1-1; whether TRBD1, the table's D call, matches the DNA was not checked. TRBV21-1 counts as a pseudogene. The length of the CDR3 is 16 residues.